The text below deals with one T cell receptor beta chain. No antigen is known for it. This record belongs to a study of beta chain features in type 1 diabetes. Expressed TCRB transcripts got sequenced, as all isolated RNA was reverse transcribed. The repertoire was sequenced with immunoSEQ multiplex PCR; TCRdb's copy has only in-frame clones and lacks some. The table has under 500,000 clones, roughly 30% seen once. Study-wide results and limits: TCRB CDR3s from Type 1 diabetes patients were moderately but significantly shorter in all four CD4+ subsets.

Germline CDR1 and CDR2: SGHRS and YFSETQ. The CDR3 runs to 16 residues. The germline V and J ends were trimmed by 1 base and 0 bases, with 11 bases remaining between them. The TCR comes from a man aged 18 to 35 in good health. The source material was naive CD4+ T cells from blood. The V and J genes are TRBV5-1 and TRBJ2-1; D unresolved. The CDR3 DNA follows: TGCGCCAGCAGCTTGTACGTGGGATCCTCCTACAATGAGCAGTTCTTC. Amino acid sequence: CASSLYVGSSYNEQFF. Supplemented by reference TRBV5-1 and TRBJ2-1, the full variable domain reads KAGVTQTPRYLIKTRGQQVTLSCSPISGHRSVSWYQQTPGQGLQFLFEYFSETQRNKGNFPGRFSGRQFSNSRSEMNVSTLELGDSALYLCASSLYVGSSYNEQFFGPGTRLTVL.